This section outlines one T cell receptor (beta chain) sequence together with its context. Enrolment of Seattle patients took place during active infection, and they were followed longitudinally. Germline V gives CDR1 LNHDA, CDR2 SQIVND (reference sequence). This CDR3 comprises 15 residues. The V and J ends lost 4 bases and 1 base, in that order; junction bases with no gene match: 4. The authors' processing: Using reference gene primer amplification, nucleated cell counts were estimated. Clones were read by immunoSEQ multiplex PCR, and TCRdb kept only the in-frame ones, dropping some. The V and J calls and clone size come from that table; D and trimming were worked out from the DNA. The sample records over 70,000 clones, 90% being singletons. The data originate from a study of blood T cell repertoires in COVID-19. Study-level background: In each case, the material was cDNA or gDNA derived from T cells, B-cell-depleted T cells, or PBMCs.

The chain employs TRBV19 and TRBJ2-7; 10 bases line up with TRBD2. This receptor was identified in a man younger than 35 with COVID-19, enrolled during active disease. Sequencing was done on a sample of peripheral blood. Written as DNA, the CDR3 is TGTGCCAGTAGTAAGACTAGCGGGCCTTCCTACGAGCAGTACTTC. Its protein is CASSKTSGPSYEQYF.